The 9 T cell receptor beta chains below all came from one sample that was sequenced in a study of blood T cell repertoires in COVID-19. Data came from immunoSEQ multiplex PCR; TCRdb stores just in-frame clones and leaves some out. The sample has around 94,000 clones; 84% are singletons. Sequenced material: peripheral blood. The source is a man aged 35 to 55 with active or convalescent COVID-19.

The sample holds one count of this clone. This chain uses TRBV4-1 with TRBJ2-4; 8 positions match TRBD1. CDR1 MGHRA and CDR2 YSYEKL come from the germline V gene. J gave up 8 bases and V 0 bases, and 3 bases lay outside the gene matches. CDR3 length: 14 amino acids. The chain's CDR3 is CASSQDQGQDIQYF. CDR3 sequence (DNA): TGCGCCAGCAGCCAAGATCAGGGACAGGACATTCAGTACTTC.

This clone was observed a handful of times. The CDR3 nucleotides are TGTGCCAGCAGTAAATTGACTAGCGGGGGGGCCAAGGAGCAGTACTTC. The encoded protein is CASSKLTSGGAKEQYF. The chain combines TRBV27 with TRBJ2-7, with TRBD2 identical over 14 bases. The CDR3 is made up of 16 amino acids. The ends lost 5 bases at V and 7 bases at J; junction bases unmatched: 10. The germline CDR1 and CDR2 sequences are MNHEY and SMNVEV (reference sequence).

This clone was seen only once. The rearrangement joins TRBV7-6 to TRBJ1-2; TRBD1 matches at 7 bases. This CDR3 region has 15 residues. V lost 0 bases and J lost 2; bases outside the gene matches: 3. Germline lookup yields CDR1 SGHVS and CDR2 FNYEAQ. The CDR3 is CASSLAQDRNYGYTF. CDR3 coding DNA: TGTGCCAGCAGCTTAGCCCAGGACAGGAACTATGGCTACACCTTC.

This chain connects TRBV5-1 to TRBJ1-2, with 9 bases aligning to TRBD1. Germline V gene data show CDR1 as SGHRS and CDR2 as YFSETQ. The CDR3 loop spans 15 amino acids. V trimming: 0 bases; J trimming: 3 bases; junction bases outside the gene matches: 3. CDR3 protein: CASSLVTGGDYGYTF. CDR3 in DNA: TGCGCCAGCAGCTTGGTTACAGGGGGCGACTATGGCTACACCTTC.

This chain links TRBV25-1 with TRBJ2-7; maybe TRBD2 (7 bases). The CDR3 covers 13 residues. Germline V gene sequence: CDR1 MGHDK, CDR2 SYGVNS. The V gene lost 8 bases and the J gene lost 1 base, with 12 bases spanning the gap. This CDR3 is CASRRGASYEQYF. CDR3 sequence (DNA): TGTGCCAGCCGCCGGGGGGCGTCCTACGAGCAGTACTTC.

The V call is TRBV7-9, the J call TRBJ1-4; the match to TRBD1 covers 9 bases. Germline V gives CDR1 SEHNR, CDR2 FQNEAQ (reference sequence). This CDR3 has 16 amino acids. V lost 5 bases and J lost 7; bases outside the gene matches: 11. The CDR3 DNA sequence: TGTGCCAGCAGCCCTCCTGGGGGACAGGGAGGTGAAAAACTGTTTTTT. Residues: CASSPPGGQGGEKLFF.

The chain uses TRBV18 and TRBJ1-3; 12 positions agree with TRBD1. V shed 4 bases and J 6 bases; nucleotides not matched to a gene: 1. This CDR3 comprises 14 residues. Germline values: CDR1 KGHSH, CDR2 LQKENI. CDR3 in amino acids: CASSRGQGANTIYF. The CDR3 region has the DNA TGTGCCAGCTCACGGGGACAGGGGGCAAACACCATATATTTT.

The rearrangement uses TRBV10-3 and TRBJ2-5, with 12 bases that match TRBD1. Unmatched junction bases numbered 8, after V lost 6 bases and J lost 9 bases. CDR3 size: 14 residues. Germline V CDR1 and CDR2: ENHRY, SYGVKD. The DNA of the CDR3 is TGTGCCATCAGGGGGACAGGGGGCGCCTCGGCCCAGTACTTC. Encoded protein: CAIRGTGGASAQYF.

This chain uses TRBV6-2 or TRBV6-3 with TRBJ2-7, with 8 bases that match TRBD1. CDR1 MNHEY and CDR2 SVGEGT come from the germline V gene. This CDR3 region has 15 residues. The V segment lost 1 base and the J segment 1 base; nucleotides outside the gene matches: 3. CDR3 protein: CASSYWQGASYEQYF. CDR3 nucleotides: TGTGCCAGCAGTTACTGGCAGGGGGCATCCTACGAGCAGTACTTC.